The clone carrying this T cell receptor (beta chain) came up many times. Its specificity is unknown. The data belong to a study of T cell repertoires in cytomegalovirus infection. MiXCR was run by TCRdb on the reads, yielding one entry per CDR3 protein. The repertoire holds 200,000 to 300,000 distinct CDR3 sequences, with roughly an eighth as singletons. CDR1 and CDR2 (germline): SGHVS, FNYEAQ. The CDR3 totals 15 residues. The V segment lost 1 base and the J segment 4 bases; nucleotides outside the gene matches: 4. The study's findings and limits: HLA-C-restricted CMV-specific TCR beta clonotypes prevailed in the ex vivo response. Carriers of CMV and the relevant HLA type were discriminated by public TCR beta frequency.

This TCR derives from a human donor in good health (CMV status not recorded). Some clones in this sample may be carry-over from other donors' samples. The V call is TRBV7-6, the J call TRBJ2-1, with 7 nucleotides matching TRBD1. Specimen: PBMCs. CDR3 residues: CASSLGDSFYNEQFF. DNA for the CDR3: TGTGCCAGCAGCTTAGGGGACAGTTTTTACAATGAGCAGTTCTTC.